This T cell receptor (beta chain) was documented in a study of regulatory T cells in long-lasting Graves disease. Broader study findings: Small numbers of samples may have cut accuracy. Persistent patients shared 2,500 to 3,000 public clonotypes among themselves. Newly diagnosed patients shared fewer, at around 970.

Time point denoted: persistent/refractory GD, antithyroid drugs over 5 years with positive TRAb. The authors made the TCR library using RNA they extracted from PBMCs. In each case, Graves' disease was diagnosed per American Thyroid Association guidelines. Only a few counts were recorded for this clonotype. Its antigen is as yet unknown. This CDR3 comprises 14 residues. Trimming shortened V by 1 base and J by 4 bases, and 14 bases separated the two germline ends. Germline V gene lookup returns CDR1 DFQATT and CDR2 SNEGSKA (reference sequence). Library construction for TCR beta used iRepertoire HTBI primers and Arm-PCR of CDR3 regions. TCRdb redid the calling of the multiplex PCR reads with MiXCR, one entry per CDR3 protein. The data contain some 300,000 distinct CDR3 sequences, 20% to 25% of them singletons.

Source: peripheral blood mononuclear cells (PBMCs), taken when the disease was refractory, from a patient treated with antithyroid drugs. The rearrangement links TRBV20-1 to TRBJ2-7, with D unresolved. The receptor was isolated from a female donor with Graves disease. CDR3 sequence reads: CSARGAPGRYEQYF. The CDR3 coding sequence is TGCAGTGCTAGAGGGGCCCCGGGCCGATACGAGCAGTACTTC.